This T cell receptor beta chain was recovered during a study of T cell responses to AZD1222 COVID-19 vaccine. General observations from the study: Sampling captured repertoires only after the peak T cell response. Clonal diversity was possibly underestimated, and the donors were mostly white British, with more females. Two AZD1222 administrations were followed by greater Spike-specific TCR breadth and depth.

Trimming stripped 2 bases from V and 4 bases from J, with 17 bases between. Germline CDR1 and CDR2: SGHRS and YFSETQ. CDR3 size: 16 residues. Only in-frame clones appear in the TCRdb table, and some are missing; sequencing was by immunoSEQ multiplex PCR. The repertoire holds approximately 93,000 clones, with around 89% as singletons. About this clone: The antigen is unknown.

This sequence originates from an adult who received the AZD1222 COVID-19 vaccine. Sequenced material: peripheral blood, taken 28 days after the second AZD1222 dose. The rearrangement uses TRBV5-1 and TRBJ2-3, with a weak D call TRBD2 (5 bases). The CDR3 nucleotides are TGCGCCAGCAGCTTCACCGCGCCCCAGGAGGCAGATACGCAGTATTTT. Residues: CASSFTAPQEADTQYF.